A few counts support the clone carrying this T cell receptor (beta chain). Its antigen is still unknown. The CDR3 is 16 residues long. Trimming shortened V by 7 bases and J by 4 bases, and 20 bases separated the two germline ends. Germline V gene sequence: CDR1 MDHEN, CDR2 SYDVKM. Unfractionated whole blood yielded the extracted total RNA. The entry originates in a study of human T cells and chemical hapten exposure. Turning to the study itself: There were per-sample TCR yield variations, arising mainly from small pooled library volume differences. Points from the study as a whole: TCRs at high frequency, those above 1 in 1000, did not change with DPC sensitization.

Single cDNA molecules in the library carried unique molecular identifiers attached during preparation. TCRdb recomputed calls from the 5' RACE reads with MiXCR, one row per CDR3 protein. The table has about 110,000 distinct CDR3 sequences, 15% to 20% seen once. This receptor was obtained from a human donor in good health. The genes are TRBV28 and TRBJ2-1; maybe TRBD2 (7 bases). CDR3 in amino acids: CASTSQGSGGYNEQFF. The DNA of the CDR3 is TGTGCCAGCACCTCCCAGGGGTCGGGGGGTTACAATGAGCAGTTCTTC. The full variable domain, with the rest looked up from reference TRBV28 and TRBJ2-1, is DVKVTQSSRYLVKRTGEKVFLECVQDMDHENMFWYRQDPGLGLRLIYFSYDVKMKEKGDIPEGYSVSREKKERFSLILESASTNQTSMYLCASTSQGSGGYNEQFFGPGTRLTVL.